What follows are 9 T cell receptor beta chains derived from one specimen sequenced in a study of cytomegalovirus exposure and HLA in healthy donors. Vbeta (60) and Jbeta (13) primers were used in the PCR. The repertoire was sequenced with immunoSEQ multiplex PCR; TCRdb's copy has only in-frame clones and lacks some. The repertoire includes about 180,000 clones, around 83% of them detected once, and around 1.2% sits in the top ten. The sample comprised PBMCs. The receptors shown here come from a girl aged 2-10 years in good health and CMV-seropositive.

The V gene is TRBV5-1, the J gene TRBJ2-3, with D perhaps TRBD1 (5 bases). Trimming removed 0 bases from V and 3 bases from J, with 11 bases in between. The CDR3 covers 15 residues. Germline V gives CDR1 SGHRS, CDR2 YFSETQ. CDR3 sequence (DNA): TGCGCCAGCAGCTTGGTGGGCAGGGAAACAGATACGCAGTATTTT. It is translated as CASSLVGRETDTQYF.

This chain links TRBV5-1 with TRBJ2-2; 16 bases fit TRBD2. The CDR3 loop spans 19 amino acids. The germline V gene has CDR1 SGHRS and CDR2 YFSETQ. Trimming removed 3 bases from V and 5 bases from J; junction bases left unmatched: 10. The CDR3 reads CASSSTGTSGGAGTGELFF. Written as DNA, the CDR3 is TGCGCCAGCAGCTCAACCGGGACTAGCGGGGGGGCCGGAACCGGGGAGCTGTTTTTT.

V usage is TRBV4-1 and J usage is TRBJ1-2; 8 bases align to TRBD1. V dropped 3 bases and J dropped 8; count of bases not matched to a gene: 11. The CDR3 contains 15 residues. From germline, CDR1 is MGHRA and CDR2 YSYEKL. The CDR3 DNA follows: TGCGCCAGCAGCCATGCCTGGGACAGGCGGTCGGGCTACACCTTC. It is translated as CASSHAWDRRSGYTF.

This chain joins TRBV11-3 and TRBJ2-7, with D maybe TRBD2 (6 bases). The CDR3 is made up of 12 amino acids. V was trimmed by 5 bases and J by 6 bases, leaving 11 bases between them. Germline V gene sequence: CDR1 SGHNT, CDR2 YENEEA. CDR3 nucleotide sequence: TGTGCCAGCAGCAGCGGGCTGGGCGAGCAGTACTTC. Its protein product is CASSSGLGEQYF.

The chain links TRBV5-1 to TRBJ2-1, with a possible D match to TRBD1 (5 bases). The V gene lost 0 bases and the J gene lost 7 bases, with 8 bases spanning the gap. The CDR3 spans 13 residues. Germline lookup yields CDR1 SGHRS and CDR2 YFSETQ. CDR3 sequence: CASSLVQGNEQFF. The DNA of the CDR3 is TGCGCCAGCAGCTTGGTTCAGGGTAATGAGCAGTTCTTC. The variable domain in full, completed from reference TRBV5-1 and TRBJ2-1, reads KAGVTQTPRYLIKTRGQQVTLSCSPISGHRSVSWYQQTPGQGLQFLFEYFSETQRNKGNFPGRFSGRQFSNSRSEMNVSTLELGDSALYLCASSLVQGNEQFFGPGTRLTVL.

The CDR3 loop reads CASSLANTEAFF. In nucleotides, the CDR3 is TGCGCCAGCAGCTTAGCGAACACTGAAGCTTTCTTT. This chain links TRBV5-1 with TRBJ1-1, with D unresolved. Germline CDR1 and CDR2: SGHRS and YFSETQ. Trimming stripped 2 bases from V and 1 base from J, with 3 bases between. This CDR3 has 12 amino acids. Complete variable domain (other parts from reference TRBV5-1 and TRBJ1-1): KAGVTQTPRYLIKTRGQQVTLSCSPISGHRSVSWYQQTPGQGLQFLFEYFSETQRNKGNFPGRFSGRQFSNSRSEMNVSTLELGDSALYLCASSLANTEAFFGQGTRLTVV.

The chain employs TRBV30 and TRBJ2-7; D call uncertain. The V end lost 5 bases, the J end lost 4 bases, and 9 bases lay between the germline ends. CDR1 is GTSNPN, CDR2 SVGIG, per germline (reference sequence). CDR3 length: 11 residues. The CDR3 DNA is TGTGCCTGGGCTTTCAGGTACGAGCAGTACTTC. This translates into CAWAFRYEQYF.

The chain is built from TRBV7-8 and TRBJ2-1; 10 positions agree with TRBD1. The V and J ends lost 7 bases and 4 bases, in that order; junction bases with no gene match: 10. This CDR3 region has 16 residues. Germline V gene lookup returns CDR1 SGHVS and CDR2 FQNEAQ. The CDR3 sequence: CASTRFGTGVYNEQFF. CDR3 bases: TGTGCCAGCACCCGGTTCGGGACAGGGGTATACAATGAGCAGTTCTTC.

The rearrangement joins TRBV4-1 to TRBJ2-1; 7 bases are a match to TRBD1. This CDR3 has 19 residues. Per germline, CDR1 MGHRA and CDR2 YSYEKL. J gave up 0 bases and V 2 bases, and 13 bases lay outside the gene matches. The CDR3 DNA reads TGCGCCAGCAGCCAACCGGGACAGAGACTCCGTAGCTCCTACAATGAGCAGTTCTTC. Encoded protein: CASSQPGQRLRSSYNEQFF.